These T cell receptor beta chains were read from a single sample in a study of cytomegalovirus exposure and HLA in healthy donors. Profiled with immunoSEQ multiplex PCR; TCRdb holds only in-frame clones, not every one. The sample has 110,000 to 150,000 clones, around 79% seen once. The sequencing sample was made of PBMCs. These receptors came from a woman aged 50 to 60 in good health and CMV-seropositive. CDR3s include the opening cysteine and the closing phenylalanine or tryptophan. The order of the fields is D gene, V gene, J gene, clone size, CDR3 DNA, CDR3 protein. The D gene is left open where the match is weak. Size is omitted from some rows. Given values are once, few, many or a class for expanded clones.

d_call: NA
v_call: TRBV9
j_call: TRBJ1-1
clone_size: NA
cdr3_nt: TGTGCCAGCAGCGCACAGCTCGAGGGCACTGAAGCTTTCTTT
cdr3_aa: CASSAQLEGTEAFF

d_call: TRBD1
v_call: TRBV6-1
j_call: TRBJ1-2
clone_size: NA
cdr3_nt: TGTGCCAGCAGTTTCCCAGACAGGGAGGCTGGCTACACCTTC
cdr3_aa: CASSFPDREAGYTF

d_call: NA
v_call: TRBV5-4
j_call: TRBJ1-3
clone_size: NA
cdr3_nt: TGTGCCAGCAGCTTGAGCGGCCCCTCTGGAAACACCATATATTTT
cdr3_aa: CASSLSGPSGNTIYF

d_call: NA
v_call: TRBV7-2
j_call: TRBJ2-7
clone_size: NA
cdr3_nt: TGTGCCAGCAGGGTTCAGGGGAGCTACGAGCAGTACTTC
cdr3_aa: CASRVQGSYEQYF

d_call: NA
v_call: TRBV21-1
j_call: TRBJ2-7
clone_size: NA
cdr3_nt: TGTGCCAGCAGCAACCTTCGTGGAGTGAGGAACGAGCAGTACTTC
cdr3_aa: CASSNLRGVRNEQYF

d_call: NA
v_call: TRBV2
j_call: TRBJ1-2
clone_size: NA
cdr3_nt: TGTGCCAGCAGGCCAGGCCCAGGGGTAGGTTATGGCTACACCTTC
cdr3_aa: CASRPGPGVGYGYTF

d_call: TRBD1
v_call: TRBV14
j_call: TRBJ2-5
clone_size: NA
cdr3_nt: TGTGCCAGCAGTCCCTGGACAGGGAAGGAGGAGACCCAGTACTTC
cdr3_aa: CASSPWTGKEETQYF

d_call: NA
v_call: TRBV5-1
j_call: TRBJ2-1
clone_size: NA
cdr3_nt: TGCGCCAGCAGCTTGGCCGAGGGGAAGGGGGGGACCCACCCCCAACCCCCTTACAATGAGCAGTTCTTC
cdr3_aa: CASSLAEGKGGTHPQPPYNEQFF

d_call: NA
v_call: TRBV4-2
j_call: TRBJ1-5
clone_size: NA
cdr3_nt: TGTGCCAGCAGCCAAGGGGTCCGCGGTCAGCCCCAGCATTTT
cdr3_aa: CASSQGVRGQPQHF

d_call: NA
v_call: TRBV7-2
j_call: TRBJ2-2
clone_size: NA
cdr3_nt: TGTGCCAGCAGCTTGGAGGGACAGTACACCGGGGAGCTGTTTTTT
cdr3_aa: CASSLEGQYTGELFF

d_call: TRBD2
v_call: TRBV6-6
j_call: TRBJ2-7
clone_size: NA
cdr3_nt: TGTGCCAGCCGGGGGGCCTACGAGCAGTACTTC
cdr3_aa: CASRGAYEQYF

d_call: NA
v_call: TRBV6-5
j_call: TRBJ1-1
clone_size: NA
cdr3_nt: TGTGCCAGCAGTGTGCGGGGGAGAGCTGAAGCTTTCTTT
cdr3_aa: CASSVRGRAEAFF

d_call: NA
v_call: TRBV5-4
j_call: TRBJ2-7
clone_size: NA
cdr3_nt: TGTGCCAGCAGCTCGCAATCGGTCGGCGAGCAGTACTTC
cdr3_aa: CASSSQSVGEQYF

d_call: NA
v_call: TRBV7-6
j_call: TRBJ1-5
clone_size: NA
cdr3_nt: TGTGCCAGCAGCTTAGGCGGGGGCGGTCAGCCCCAGCATTTT
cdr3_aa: CASSLGGGGQPQHF

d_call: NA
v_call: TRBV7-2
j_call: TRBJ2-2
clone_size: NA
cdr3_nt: TGTGCCAGCAGCTTAAGAGTTCAGGTCACGAACACCGGGGAGCTGTTTTTT
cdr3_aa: CASSLRVQVTNTGELFF

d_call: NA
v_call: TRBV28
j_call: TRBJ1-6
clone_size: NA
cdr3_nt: TGTGCCAGCAGTTCACAGGTGACTAATTCACCCCTCCACTTT
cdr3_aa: CASSSQVTNSPLHF

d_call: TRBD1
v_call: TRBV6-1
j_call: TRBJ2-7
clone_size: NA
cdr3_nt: TGTGCCAGCAGTGACGGGACAGGGGAATTCGCCTACGAGCAGTACTTC
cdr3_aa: CASSDGTGEFAYEQYF

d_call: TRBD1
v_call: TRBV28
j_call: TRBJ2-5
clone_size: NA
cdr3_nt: TGTGCCAGCGGGGGGACAGGAATTATACAAGAGACCCAGTACTTC
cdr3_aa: CASGGTGIIQETQYF

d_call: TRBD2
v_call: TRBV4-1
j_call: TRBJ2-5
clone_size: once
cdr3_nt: TGCGCCAGCAGCCCTCTAGCGGAAGAGACCCAGTACTTC
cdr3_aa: CASSPLAEETQYF

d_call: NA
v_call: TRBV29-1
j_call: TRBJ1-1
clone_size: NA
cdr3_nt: TGCAGCGTTGTGGGGCTCGGGAACACTGAAGCTTTCTTT
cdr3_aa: CSVVGLGNTEAFF

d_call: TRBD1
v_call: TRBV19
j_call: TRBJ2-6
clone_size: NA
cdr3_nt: TGTGCCAGTAGCAGGACAGGGCCCGAATCCCACTCTGGGGCCAACGTCCTGACTTTC
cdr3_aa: CASSRTGPESHSGANVLTF

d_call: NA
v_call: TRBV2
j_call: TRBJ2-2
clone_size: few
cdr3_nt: TGTGCCAGCAGTGAAACGGTTTCCGGGGAGCTGTTTTTT
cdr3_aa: CASSETVSGELFF

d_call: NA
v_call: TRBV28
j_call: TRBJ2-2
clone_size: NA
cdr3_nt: TGTGCCAGCAGGGAACCGGGGGGCCGGCGCACCGGGGAGCTGTTTTTT
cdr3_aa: CASREPGGRRTGELFF

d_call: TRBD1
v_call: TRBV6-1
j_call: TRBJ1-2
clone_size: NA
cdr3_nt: TGTGCCAGCAGTTCCGGGACAGGGCGCTATGGCTACACCTTC
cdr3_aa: CASSSGTGRYGYTF

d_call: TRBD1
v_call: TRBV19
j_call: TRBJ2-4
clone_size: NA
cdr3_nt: TGTGCCAGTAGTCCCGGGACAGGGAAGGGCAAAAACATTCAGTACTTC
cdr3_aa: CASSPGTGKGKNIQYF

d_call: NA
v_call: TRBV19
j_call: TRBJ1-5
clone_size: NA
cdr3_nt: TGTGCCAGTAGTATTCTGGTGGGCAGGGATTTCGATCAGCCCCAGCATTTT
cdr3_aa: CASSILVGRDFDQPQHF

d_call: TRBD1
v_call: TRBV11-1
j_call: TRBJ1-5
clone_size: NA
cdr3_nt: TGTGCCAGCAGCTTAAGCCAGGGGGCAGGACAGCCCCAGCATTTT
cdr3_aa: CASSLSQGAGQPQHF

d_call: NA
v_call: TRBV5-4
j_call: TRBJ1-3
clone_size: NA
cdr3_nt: TGTGCCAGCAGTCCGGACATCACAAGCTCTGGAAACACCATATATTTT
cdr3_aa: CASSPDITSSGNTIYF

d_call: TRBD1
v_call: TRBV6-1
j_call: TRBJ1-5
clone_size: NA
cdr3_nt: TGTGCCAGCAGTGAAGATATTTCAGGGACAGGGTTACCGCCCCAGCATTTT
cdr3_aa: CASSEDISGTGLPPQHF

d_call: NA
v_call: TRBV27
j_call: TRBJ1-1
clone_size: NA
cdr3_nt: TGTGCCAGCACCCCCGGGCGGGCCCTGTGGTACACTGAAGCTTTCTTT
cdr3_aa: CASTPGRALWYTEAFF

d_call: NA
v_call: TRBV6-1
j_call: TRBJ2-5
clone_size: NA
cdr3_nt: TGTGCCAGCAGTGAAAGGTCGAGGGAGCAGTACTTC
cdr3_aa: CASSERSREQYF

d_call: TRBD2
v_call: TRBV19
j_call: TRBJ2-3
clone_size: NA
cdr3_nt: TGTGCCAGTAGGAAAATAGCGGGGGGGCCGGGCACAGATACGCAGTATTTT
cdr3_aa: CASRKIAGGPGTDTQYF

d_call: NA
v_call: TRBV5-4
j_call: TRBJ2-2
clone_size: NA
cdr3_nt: TGTGCCAGCAGCTTGGGACTGGAGACCGGGGAGCTGTTTTTT
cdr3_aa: CASSLGLETGELFF

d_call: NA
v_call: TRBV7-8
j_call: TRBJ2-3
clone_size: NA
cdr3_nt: TGTGCCAGCAGCTTAAAGGAGGGGTGGGATACGCAGTATTTT
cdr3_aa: CASSLKEGWDTQYF

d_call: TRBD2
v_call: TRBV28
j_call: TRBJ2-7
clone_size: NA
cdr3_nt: TGTGCCAGCGGTCCTGCGGGGGGGCGTGTTAACGAGCAGTACTTC
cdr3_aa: CASGPAGGRVNEQYF

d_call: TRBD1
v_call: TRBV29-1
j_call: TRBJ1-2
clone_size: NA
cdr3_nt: TGCAGCGGGACAGGGGGAATCCCCGCTCCACCGACTCCCTATGGCTACACCTTC
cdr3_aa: CSGTGGIPAPPTPYGYTF

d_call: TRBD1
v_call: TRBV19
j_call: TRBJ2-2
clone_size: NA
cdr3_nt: TGTGCCAGTAGAGCTAATCGAGCCGGGACAGCTTTTACCGGGGAGCTGTTTTTT
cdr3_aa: CASRANRAGTAFTGELFF

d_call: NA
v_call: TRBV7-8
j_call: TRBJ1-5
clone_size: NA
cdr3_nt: TGTGCCAGCAGCACTACTCCGGGGTATAGCAATCAGCCCCAGCATTTT
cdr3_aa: CASSTTPGYSNQPQHF

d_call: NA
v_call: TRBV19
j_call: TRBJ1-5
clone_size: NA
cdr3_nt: TGTGCCAGTAGTACGCCTAATGATCAGCCCCAGCATTTT
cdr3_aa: CASSTPNDQPQHF

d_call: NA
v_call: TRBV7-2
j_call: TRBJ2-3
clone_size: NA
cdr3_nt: TGTGCCAGCAGCTTAGCTAGCGGAGGAGATACGCAGTATTTT
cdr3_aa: CASSLASGGDTQYF

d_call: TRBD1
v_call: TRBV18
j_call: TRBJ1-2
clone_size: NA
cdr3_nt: TGTGCCAGCTCACCAGACAGGGGAAACTATGGCTACACCTTC
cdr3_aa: CASSPDRGNYGYTF

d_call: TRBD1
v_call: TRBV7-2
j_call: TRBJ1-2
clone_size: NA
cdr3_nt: TGTGCCAGCAGCTCTCGACAGGGTAGGGATGGCTACACCTTC
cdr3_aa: CASSSRQGRDGYTF

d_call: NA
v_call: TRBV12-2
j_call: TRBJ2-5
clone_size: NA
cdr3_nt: TGTGCAAGTCGCCCCCCCGCAGGGACCCAGTACTTC
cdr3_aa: CASRPPAGTQYF

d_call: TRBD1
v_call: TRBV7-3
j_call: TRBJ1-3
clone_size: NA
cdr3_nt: TGTGCCAGCAGCTATACAGGGGAGGCTGGAAACACCATATATTTT
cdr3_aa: CASSYTGEAGNTIYF

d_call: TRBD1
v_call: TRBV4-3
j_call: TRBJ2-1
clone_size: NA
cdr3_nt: TGCGCCAGCAGCTCCGGACAGGGCGGTCCCAATGAGCAGTTCTTC
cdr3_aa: CASSSGQGGPNEQFF

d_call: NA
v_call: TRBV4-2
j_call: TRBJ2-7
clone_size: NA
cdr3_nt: TGTGCCAGCAGCAATTTCCGGGACACCTACGAGCAGTACTTC
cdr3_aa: CASSNFRDTYEQYF

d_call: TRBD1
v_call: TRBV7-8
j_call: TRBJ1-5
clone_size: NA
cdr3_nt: TGTGCCAGCAGCTTAGGGGCTGGACAGGGACTCGTTAGCAATCAGCCCCAGCATTTT
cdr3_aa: CASSLGAGQGLVSNQPQHF

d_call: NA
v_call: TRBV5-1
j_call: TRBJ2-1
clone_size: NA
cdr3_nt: TGCGCCAGCAGCTTGTTGTCCGATGAGCAGTTCTTC
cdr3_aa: CASSLLSDEQFF